Reported below is one TCR beta chain. Its antigen specificity is not known. No much larger clone is present one base from it, and per-base qualities are unavailable. This record comes from a study of blood T cells in healthy people across ages (dated by TCRdb to between 2015 and 2017). As for the study more broadly: In model experiments, roughly one uniquely barcoded TCR beta cDNA molecule per two T cells was captured by template switching. The study measured age-related changes in TCR beta repertoire diversity using deep sequencing normalized with unique cDNA molecular identifiers. The donors were divided into four age groups: young (average roughly 15 years), middle-aged (about 40), aged (roughly 60) and long-lived (roughly 88). To avoid experimental bias, donors of different ages were randomly spread across the sequencing lanes. Two additional independent replicas of 1 million unique cDNA reads from the same blood draw were analyzed for two donors (one aged 18 to 30 and one aged 80 or older). Summary of the overall study and its limitations: Estimates of total diversity based on one million sequenced T cells were considered lower bounds and underestimates. Observed TCR beta diversity per million T cells fell roughly linearly with age, and a significant reduction was already apparent by age roughly 41. Donor CMV infection status was unknown, potentially confounding age-related changes in expanded clonotypes. The percentage of naive T cells measured by flow cytometry correlated strongly with observed TCR beta diversity. Since profiling was done on bulk unsorted PBMCs, naive and antigen-experienced compartments could not be conclusively compared. The long-lived group showed more naive CD4+ T cells, fewer expanded clones and increased TCR diversity than the aged group, suggesting age selection.

The donors were roughly 40 Caucasian individuals from Russia, aged roughly 6 to 100 years, who were systemically healthy. Each donor gave ten milliliters of peripheral blood, collected into EDTA-treated Vacutainer tubes. PBMCs were isolated by Ficoll-Paque density-gradient centrifugation, with at least 7 million obtained per sample. Trizol reagent was used to extract total RNA from PBMCs, with at least 6 micrograms per sample. For every donor, flow cytometry on a PBMC aliquot measured the percentage of naive CD45RAhigh/CD27high T cells. There are 16 amino acids in the CDR3, from cysteine to phenylalanine inclusive. This entry keeps only the CDR3 DNA: 48 bases, framed from base 1. From V the trimming removes 1 base and from J it removes 7 bases, while the gene matches leave 11 bases of the junction unaccounted for. As encoded in the germline V gene (reference sequence), CDR1 is DFQATT while CDR2 is SNEGSKA.

The receptor library was made with 5' RACE. For sequencing, an Illumina HiSeq 2500 was employed. A second PCR of 7 to 11 cycles was run with a J-beta primer mix and a sample-barcoded 5' primer. A template-switch 5' adaptor carrying 12 random nucleotides introduced a unique molecular identifier onto each TCR beta cDNA molecule. Each sample yielded at least 2.5 million CDR3-containing paired-end reads. First-strand cDNA synthesis was performed from all RNA using the Mint cDNA synthesis kit, with priming by a TRBC-specific oligonucleotide. All cDNA was treated with uracil-DNA glycosylase and then went through a first 18-cycle PCR with the universal primers M1SS and BC2_uni_R. On the study's bioinformatics: For normalization, 1 million high-quality reads, each with a distinct molecular identifier, were randomly selected from each sample. Reads with shared molecular identifiers were discarded instead of being binned into consensus sequences. MiTCR, run with a Q25 quality threshold and the strictest error-elimination algorithm, handled CDR3 identification, clonotype clustering and error correction. A nonparametric unseen species model using Euler transformation provided a lower-bound estimate of total TCR beta diversity. Starting from the raw public reads, TCRdb applied fastp trimming at Q25, assembled clones with MiXCR and retained in-frame beta chains. A single entry per CDR3 protein holds the most common genes and DNA from its merged rows. Here the V and J calls rest on TCRdb's processing, not on the authors' analysis. The sample records roughly 680,000 distinct CDR3 sequences, 45% to 60% of which are singletons. The ten largest clonotypes hold 13% of the sample.

The sequence came from an elderly woman in good health. The material sequenced was blood. This chain is built from TRBV20-1 and TRBJ2-2, and 8 junctional nucleotides match TRBD1. The CDR3 is CSARVRAGGAFGELFF. The DNA is TGCAGTGCTAGAGTGAGGGCAGGGGGCGCTTTCGGGGAGCTGTTTTTT.